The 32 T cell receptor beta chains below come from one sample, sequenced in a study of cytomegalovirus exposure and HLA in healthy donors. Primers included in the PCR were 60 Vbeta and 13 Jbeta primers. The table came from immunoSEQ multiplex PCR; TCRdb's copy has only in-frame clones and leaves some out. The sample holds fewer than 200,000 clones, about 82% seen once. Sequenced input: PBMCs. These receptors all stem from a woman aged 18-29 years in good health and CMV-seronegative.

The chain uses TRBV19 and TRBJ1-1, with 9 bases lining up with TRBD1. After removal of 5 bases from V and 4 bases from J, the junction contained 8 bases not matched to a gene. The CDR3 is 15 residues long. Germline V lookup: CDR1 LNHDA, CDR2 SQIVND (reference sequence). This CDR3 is CASSARQGGSTEAFF. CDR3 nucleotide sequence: TGTGCCAGTAGTGCACGACAGGGGGGTAGCACTGAAGCTTTCTTT.

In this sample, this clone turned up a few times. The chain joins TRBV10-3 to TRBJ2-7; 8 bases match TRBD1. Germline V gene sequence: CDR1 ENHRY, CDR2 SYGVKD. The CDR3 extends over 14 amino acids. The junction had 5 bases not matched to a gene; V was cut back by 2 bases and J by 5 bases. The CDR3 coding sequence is TGTGCCATCAGTGAGGGGGACAGGCAAAACGAGCAGTACTTC. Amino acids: CAISEGDRQNEQYF.

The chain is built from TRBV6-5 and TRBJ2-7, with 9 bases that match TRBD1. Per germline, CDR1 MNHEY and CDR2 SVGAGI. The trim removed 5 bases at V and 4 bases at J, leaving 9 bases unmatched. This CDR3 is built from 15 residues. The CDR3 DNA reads TGTGCCAGCAGTCAACGACAGGGGGGGAGGTACGAGCAGTACTTC. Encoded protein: CASSQRQGGRYEQYF.

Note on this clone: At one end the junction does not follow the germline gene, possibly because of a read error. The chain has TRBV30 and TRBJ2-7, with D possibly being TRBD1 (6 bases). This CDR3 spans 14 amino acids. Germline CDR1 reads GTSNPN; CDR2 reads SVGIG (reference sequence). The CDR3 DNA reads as TGTGCCTGGAGTGTAGCGGTAGGGGGTCAAGGACGGAACTTC. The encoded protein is CAWSVAVGGQGRNF.

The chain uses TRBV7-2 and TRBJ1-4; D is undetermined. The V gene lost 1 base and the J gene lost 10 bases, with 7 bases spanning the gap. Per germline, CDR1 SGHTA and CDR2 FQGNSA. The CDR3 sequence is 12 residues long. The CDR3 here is CASSLGGGKLFF. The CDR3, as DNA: TGTGCCAGCAGCTTAGGTGGCGGAAAACTGTTTTTT.

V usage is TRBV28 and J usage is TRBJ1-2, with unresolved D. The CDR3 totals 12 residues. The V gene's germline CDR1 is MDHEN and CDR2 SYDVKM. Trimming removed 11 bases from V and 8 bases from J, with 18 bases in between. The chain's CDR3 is CAVRRDSKGYTF. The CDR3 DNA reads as TGTGCCGTCCGCCGGGATTCTAAAGGCTACACCTTC.

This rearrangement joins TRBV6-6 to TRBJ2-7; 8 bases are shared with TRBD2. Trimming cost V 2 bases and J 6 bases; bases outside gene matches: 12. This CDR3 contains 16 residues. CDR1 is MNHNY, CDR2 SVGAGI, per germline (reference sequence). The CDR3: CASSYPGGLVGGEQYF. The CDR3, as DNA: TGTGCCAGCAGTTACCCGGGAGGGCTTGTGGGGGGCGAGCAGTACTTC.

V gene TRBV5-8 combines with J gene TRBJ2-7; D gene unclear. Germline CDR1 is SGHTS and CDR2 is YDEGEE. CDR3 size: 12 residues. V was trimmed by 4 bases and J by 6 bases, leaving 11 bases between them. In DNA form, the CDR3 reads TGTGCCAGCAGCGCCGGGTCCGCCGAGCAGTACTTC. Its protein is CASSAGSAEQYF.

The DNA of the CDR3 is TGTGCCAGCGGCAGGGGCTTTTCACCCCTCCACTTT. This sequence encodes CASGRGFSPLHF. The rearrangement links TRBV28 to TRBJ1-6; D is possibly TRBD1 (6 bases). Germline-derived CDR1 and CDR2 are MDHEN and SYDVKM. Trimming removed 8 bases from V and 9 bases from J, with 11 bases in between. This CDR3 has 12 residues.

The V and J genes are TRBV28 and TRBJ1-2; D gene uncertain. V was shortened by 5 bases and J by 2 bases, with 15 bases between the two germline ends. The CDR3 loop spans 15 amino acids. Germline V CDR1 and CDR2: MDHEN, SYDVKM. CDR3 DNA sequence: TGTGCCAGCAGTCAGCACAGCATTTGGAACTATGGCTACACCTTC. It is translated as CASSQHSIWNYGYTF.

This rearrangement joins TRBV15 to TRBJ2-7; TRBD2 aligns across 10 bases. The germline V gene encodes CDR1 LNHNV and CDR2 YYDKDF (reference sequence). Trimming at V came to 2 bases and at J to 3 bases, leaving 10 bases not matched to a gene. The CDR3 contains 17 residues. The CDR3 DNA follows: TGTGCCACCAGCAGATTACCCAGGACTAGCGGAGTCTACGAGCAGTACTTC. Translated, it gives CATSRLPRTSGVYEQYF.

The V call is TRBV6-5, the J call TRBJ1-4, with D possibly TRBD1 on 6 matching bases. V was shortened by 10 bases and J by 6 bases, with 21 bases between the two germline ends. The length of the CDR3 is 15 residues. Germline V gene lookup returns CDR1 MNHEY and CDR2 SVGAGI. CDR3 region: CATSRSGRQDEKLFF. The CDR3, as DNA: TGTGCCACCTCGAGGTCAGGGCGACAGGATGAAAAACTGTTTTTT.

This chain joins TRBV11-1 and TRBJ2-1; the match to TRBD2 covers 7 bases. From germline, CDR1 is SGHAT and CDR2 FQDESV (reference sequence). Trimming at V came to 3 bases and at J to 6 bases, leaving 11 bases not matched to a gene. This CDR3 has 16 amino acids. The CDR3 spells CASSFLAGATVNEQFF. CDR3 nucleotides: TGTGCCAGCAGCTTTCTTGCGGGAGCTACAGTCAATGAGCAGTTCTTC. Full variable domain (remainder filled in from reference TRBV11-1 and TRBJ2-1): EAEVAQSPRYKITEKSQAVAFWCDPISGHATLYWYRQILGQGPELLVQFQDESVVDDSQLPKDRFSAERLKGVDSTLKIQPAELGDSAMYLCASSFLAGATVNEQFFGPGTRLTVL.

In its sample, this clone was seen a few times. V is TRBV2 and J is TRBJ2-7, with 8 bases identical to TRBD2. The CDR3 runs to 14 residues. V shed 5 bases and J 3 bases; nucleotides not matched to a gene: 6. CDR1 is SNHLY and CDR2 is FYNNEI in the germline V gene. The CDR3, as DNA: TGTGCCAGCAGTAGGTCAAGCGGGGGCTACGAGCAGTACTTC. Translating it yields CASSRSSGGYEQYF.

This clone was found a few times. The DNA for the CDR3 is TGTGCCAGCAGTATCCTATTGGGGGGGGCGCGTGAAAAACTGTTTTTT. It encodes CASSILLGGAREKLFF. The J gene is TRBJ1-4, the V gene TRBV28; perhaps TRBD1 as D (6 bases). Trimming pared 5 bases from V and 7 bases from J, leaving 20 bases between. Germline loops: CDR1 MDHEN, CDR2 SYDVKM. The CDR3 runs 16 residues.

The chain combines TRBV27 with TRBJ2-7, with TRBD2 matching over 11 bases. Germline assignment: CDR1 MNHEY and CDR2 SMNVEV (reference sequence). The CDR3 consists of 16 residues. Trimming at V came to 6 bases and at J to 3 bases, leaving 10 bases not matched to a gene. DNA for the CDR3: TGTGCCAGCAGACAACTAGCGGGAGTGATATACTACGAGCAGTACTTC. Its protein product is CASRQLAGVIYYEQYF.

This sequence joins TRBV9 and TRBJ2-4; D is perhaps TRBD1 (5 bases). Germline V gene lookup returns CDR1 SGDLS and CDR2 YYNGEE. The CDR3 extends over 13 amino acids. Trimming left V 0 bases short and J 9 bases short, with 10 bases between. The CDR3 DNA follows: TGTGCCAGCAGCGTAGCCCAGGGAACCATTCAGTACTTC. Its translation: CASSVAQGTIQYF. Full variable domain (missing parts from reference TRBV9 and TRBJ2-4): DSGVTQTPKHLITATGQRVTLRCSPRSGDLSVYWYQQSLDQGLQFLIQYYNGEERAKGNILERFSAQQFPDLHSELNLSSLELGDSALYFCASSVAQGTIQYFGAGTRLSVL.

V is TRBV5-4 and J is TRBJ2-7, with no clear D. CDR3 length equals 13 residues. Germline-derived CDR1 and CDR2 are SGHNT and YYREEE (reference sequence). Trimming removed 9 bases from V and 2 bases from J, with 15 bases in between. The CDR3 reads CATTKRNTYEQYF. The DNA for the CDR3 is TGTGCCACGACGAAGAGGAATACCTACGAGCAGTACTTC.

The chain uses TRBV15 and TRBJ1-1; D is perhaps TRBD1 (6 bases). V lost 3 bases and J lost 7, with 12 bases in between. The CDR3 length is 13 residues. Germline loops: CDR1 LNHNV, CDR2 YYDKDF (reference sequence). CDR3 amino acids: CATSRDSVYEAFF. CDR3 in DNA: TGTGCCACCAGCAGGGACAGCGTTTATGAAGCTTTCTTT.

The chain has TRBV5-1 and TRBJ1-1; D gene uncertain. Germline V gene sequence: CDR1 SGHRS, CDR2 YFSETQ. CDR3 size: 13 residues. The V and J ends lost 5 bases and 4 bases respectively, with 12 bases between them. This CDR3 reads CASRPTEGTEAFF. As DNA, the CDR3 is TGCGCCAGCAGGCCAACGGAGGGCACTGAAGCTTTCTTT.

The CDR3 is CASSQGWGQMNTEAFF. CDR3 in DNA: TGCGCCAGCAGCCAAGGGTGGGGACAGATGAACACTGAAGCTTTCTTT. The J gene is TRBJ1-1, the V gene TRBV4-1; 7 nucleotides agree with TRBD1. V lost 1 base, J lost 0 bases, and 5 bases stayed unmatched. Germline V CDR1 and CDR2: MGHRA, YSYEKL. CDR3 size: 16 residues.

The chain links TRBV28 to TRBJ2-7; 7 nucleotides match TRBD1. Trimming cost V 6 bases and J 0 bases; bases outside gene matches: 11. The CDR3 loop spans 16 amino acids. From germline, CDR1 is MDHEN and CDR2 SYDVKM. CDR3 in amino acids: CASRDSGQANSYEQYF. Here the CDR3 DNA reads TGTGCCAGCAGGGACTCTGGACAGGCTAACTCCTACGAGCAGTACTTC.

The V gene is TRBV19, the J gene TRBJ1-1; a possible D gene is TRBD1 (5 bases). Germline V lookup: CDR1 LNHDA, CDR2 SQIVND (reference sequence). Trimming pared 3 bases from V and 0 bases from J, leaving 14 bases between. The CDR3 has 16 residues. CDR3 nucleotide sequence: TGTGCCAGTAGTATGAAAAAATGGGGGGTGAACACTGAAGCTTTCTTT. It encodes CASSMKKWGVNTEAFF.

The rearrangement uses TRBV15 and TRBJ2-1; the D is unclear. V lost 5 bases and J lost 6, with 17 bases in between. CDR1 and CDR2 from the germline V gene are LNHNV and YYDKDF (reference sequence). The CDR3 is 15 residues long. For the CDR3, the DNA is TGTGCCACCAGCTCTCTAGGCCGGAAACGCAATGAGCAGTTCTTC. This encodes CATSSLGRKRNEQFF.

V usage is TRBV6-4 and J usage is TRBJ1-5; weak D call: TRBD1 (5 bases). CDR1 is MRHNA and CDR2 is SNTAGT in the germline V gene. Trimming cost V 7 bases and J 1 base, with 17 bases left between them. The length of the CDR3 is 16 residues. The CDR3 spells CASTTGGGSSNQPQHF. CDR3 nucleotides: TGTGCCAGCACAACGGGGGGGGGATCCAGCAATCAGCCCCAGCATTTT.

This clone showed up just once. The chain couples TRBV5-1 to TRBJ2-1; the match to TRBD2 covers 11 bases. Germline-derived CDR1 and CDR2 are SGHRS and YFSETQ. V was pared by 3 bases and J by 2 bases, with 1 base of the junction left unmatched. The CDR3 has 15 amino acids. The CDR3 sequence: CASSYSGRAYNEQFF. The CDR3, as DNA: TGCGCCAGCAGCTATAGCGGGAGGGCCTACAATGAGCAGTTCTTC.

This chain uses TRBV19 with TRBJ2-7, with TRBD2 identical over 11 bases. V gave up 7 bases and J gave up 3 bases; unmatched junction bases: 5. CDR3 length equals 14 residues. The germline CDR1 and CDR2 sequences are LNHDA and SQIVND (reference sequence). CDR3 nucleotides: TGTGCCAGTACATTAGCGGGAGGGAACTACGAGCAGTACTTC. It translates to CASTLAGGNYEQYF.

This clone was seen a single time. The chain's CDR3 is CASRPWGGANYGYTF. DNA of the CDR3: TGTGCCAGCAGACCCTGGGGGGGAGCTAACTATGGCTACACCTTC. The chain recombines TRBV27 with TRBJ1-2, with a weak D call TRBD1 (5 bases). Germline V gene lookup returns CDR1 MNHEY and CDR2 SMNVEV (reference sequence). Trimming took 6 bases from V and 0 from J, leaving 14 bases between them. CDR3 size: 15 residues.

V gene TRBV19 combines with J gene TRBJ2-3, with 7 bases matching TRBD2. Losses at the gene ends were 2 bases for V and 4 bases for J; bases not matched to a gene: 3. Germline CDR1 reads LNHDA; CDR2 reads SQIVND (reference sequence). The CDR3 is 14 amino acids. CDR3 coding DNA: TGTGCCAGTAGTATATCCGGGAGGTCAGATACGCAGTATTTT. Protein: CASSISGRSDTQYF.

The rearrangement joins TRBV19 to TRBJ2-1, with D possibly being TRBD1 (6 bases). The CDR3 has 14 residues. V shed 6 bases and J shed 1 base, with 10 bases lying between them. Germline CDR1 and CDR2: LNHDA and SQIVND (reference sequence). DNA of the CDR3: TGTGCCAGTAGGACAGGCCAGTCCTACAATGAGCAGTTCTTC. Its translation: CASRTGQSYNEQFF.

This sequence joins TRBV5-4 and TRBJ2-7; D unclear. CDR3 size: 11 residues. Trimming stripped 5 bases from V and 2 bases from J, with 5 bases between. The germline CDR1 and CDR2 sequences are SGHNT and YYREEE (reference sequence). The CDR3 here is CASSSAYEQYF. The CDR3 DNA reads TGTGCCAGCAGTTCGGCCTACGAGCAGTACTTC.

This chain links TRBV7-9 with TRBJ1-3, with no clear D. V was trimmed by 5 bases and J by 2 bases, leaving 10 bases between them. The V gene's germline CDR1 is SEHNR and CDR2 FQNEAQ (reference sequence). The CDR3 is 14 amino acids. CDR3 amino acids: CASSLRYAGNTIYF. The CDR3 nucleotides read TGTGCCAGCAGCCTGAGGTATGCTGGAAACACCATATATTTT.